The clone carrying this TCR beta chain is labeled medium-sized (0.01 to 0.1%). Its antigen is unidentified. TCRdb ran MiXCR on the reads and lists one entry per CDR3 protein. Of approximately 7,600 distinct CDR3 sequences listed, roughly 18% are singletons. These data are taken from a study of liver allograft versus peripheral blood T cells. In the study overall: Comparative analysis was performed on T cell receptor repertoires from transplanted livers and from recipients' peripheral blood. Overall study findings and caveats: Peripheral blood reportedly held T cell receptor repertoires that differed from those inside liver allografts.

This CDR3 comprises 14 residues. With 7 bases removed from V and 4 bases from J, the gap between germline ends came to 14 bases. CDR1 and CDR2 from the germline V gene are MNHNY and SVGAGI (reference sequence). This receptor was taken from a human patient who had a liver transplant. Some T cells may be graft donor cells. The chain links TRBV6-6 to TRBJ1-3; the D is unclear. CDR3 amino acids: CASIPRTEGNTIYF. CDR3 nucleotides: TGTGCCAGCATCCCGCGGACGGAAGGAAACACCATATATTTT.